Listed below are T cell receptor beta chains from one sample, sequenced in a study of blood T cells in healthy people across ages. TCRdb itself ran the 5' RACE reads through MiXCR, one entry per CDR3 protein. Of hundreds of thousands of distinct CDR3 sequences in the sample, roughly 26% were seen once. Sequenced input: blood. The receptors here all came from a woman in her seventies in good health. CDR3s include the opening cysteine and the closing phenylalanine or tryptophan. D genes are given only for firm matches. Size is omitted from some rows. Given values are once, few, many or a class for expanded clones.

d_gene: TRBD2; abundance: .; len: 13; j_gene: TRBJ2-7; v_gene: TRBV7-6; CDR3aa: CASNRDYTYEQYF; CDR3nt: TGTGCCAGCAACCGGGACTACACCTACGAGCAGTACTTC
d_gene: .; abundance: .; len: 15; j_gene: TRBJ1-3; v_gene: TRBV12-3/TRBV12-4; CDR3aa: CASQVGLSSGNTIYF; CDR3nt: TGTGCCAGTCAAGTAGGACTAAGCTCTGGAAACACCATATATTTT
d_gene: .; abundance: .; len: 14; j_gene: TRBJ2-6; v_gene: TRBV6-5; CDR3aa: CASSYDSGANVLTF; CDR3nt: TGTGCCAGCAGTTACGACTCTGGGGCCAACGTCCTGACTTTC
d_gene: TRBD2; abundance: .; len: 15; j_gene: TRBJ2-7; v_gene: TRBV28; CDR3aa: CASSPSSAGGDEQYF; CDR3nt: TGTGCCAGCAGCCCGAGCTCGGCGGGAGGGGACGAGCAGTACTTC
d_gene: .; abundance: few; len: 17; j_gene: TRBJ2-5; v_gene: TRBV6-2/TRBV6-3; CDR3aa: CASSYGMGGSYQETQYF; CDR3nt: TGTGCCAGCAGTTACGGTATGGGGGGCTCGTACCAAGAGACCCAGTACTTC
d_gene: .; abundance: .; len: 12; j_gene: TRBJ1-6; v_gene: TRBV12-3/TRBV12-4; CDR3aa: CASSLPYSPLHF; CDR3nt: TGTGCCAGCAGTTTACCATATTCACCCCTCCACTTT
d_gene: .; abundance: .; len: 14; j_gene: TRBJ2-5; v_gene: TRBV20-1; CDR3aa: CSAKRGSGKETQYF; CDR3nt: TGCAGTGCAAAGAGGGGGTCGGGAAAGGAGACCCAGTACTTC
d_gene: TRBD2; abundance: .; len: 14; j_gene: TRBJ2-1; v_gene: TRBV18; CDR3aa: CASSPSGTHNEQFF; CDR3nt: TGTGCCAGCTCACCTAGCGGGACCCACAATGAGCAGTTCTTC
d_gene: .; abundance: few; len: 14; j_gene: TRBJ2-5; v_gene: TRBV28; CDR3aa: CASASQGLGETQYF; CDR3nt: TGTGCCAGCGCCAGCCAGGGATTGGGGGAGACCCAGTACTTC
d_gene: .; abundance: .; len: 15; j_gene: TRBJ2-5; v_gene: TRBV15; CDR3aa: CATTRGFRAQETQYF; CDR3nt: TGTGCCACCACTCGCGGTTTCAGGGCCCAAGAGACCCAGTACTTC
d_gene: .; abundance: many; len: 16; j_gene: TRBJ2-7; v_gene: TRBV18; CDR3aa: CASSPLARGPSYEQYF; CDR3nt: TGTGCCAGCTCACCCCTCGCCAGAGGGCCCTCCTACGAGCAGTACTTC
d_gene: .; abundance: .; len: 13; j_gene: TRBJ2-2; v_gene: TRBV29-1; CDR3aa: CLVGDTNTGELFF; CDR3nt: TGCCTAGTAGGGGACACGAACACCGGGGAGCTGTTTTTT
d_gene: .; abundance: .; len: 11; j_gene: TRBJ2-5; v_gene: TRBV20-1; CDR3aa: CSAMRGETQYF; CDR3nt: TGCAGTGCTATGCGCGGGGAGACCCAGTACTTC
d_gene: .; abundance: many; len: 11; j_gene: TRBJ1-2; v_gene: TRBV28; CDR3aa: CASSPNYGYTF; CDR3nt: TGTGCCAGCAGCCCTAACTATGGCTACACCTTC
d_gene: .; abundance: few; len: 14; j_gene: TRBJ2-1; v_gene: TRBV5-1; CDR3aa: CASRIRQAKDEQFF; CDR3nt: TGCGCCAGCAGAATCCGGCAGGCCAAGGATGAGCAGTTCTTC
d_gene: .; abundance: .; len: 15; j_gene: TRBJ1-1; v_gene: TRBV11-2; CDR3aa: CASSLEGRMNTEAFF; CDR3nt: TGTGCCAGCAGCTTAGAAGGCAGAATGAACACTGAAGCTTTCTTT
d_gene: TRBD2; abundance: once; len: 16; j_gene: TRBJ2-1; v_gene: TRBV5-1; CDR3aa: CASSPLAGSSYNEQFF; CDR3nt: TGCGCCAGCAGCCCTCTAGCGGGGAGCTCCTACAATGAGCAGTTCTTC
d_gene: TRBD1; abundance: few; len: 13; j_gene: TRBJ2-5; v_gene: TRBV12-3/TRBV12-4; CDR3aa: CASSLNRGETQYF; CDR3nt: TGTGCCAGCAGTTTAAACAGGGGAGAGACCCAGTACTTC
d_gene: TRBD1; abundance: few; len: 16; j_gene: TRBJ2-7; v_gene: TRBV28; CDR3aa: CASSLSPGQGPREQYF; CDR3nt: TGTGCCAGCAGTTTATCCCCGGGACAGGGTCCCCGCGAGCAGTACTTC
d_gene: .; abundance: few; len: 15; j_gene: TRBJ1-5; v_gene: TRBV6-2/TRBV6-3; CDR3aa: CASSYSTYSNQPQHF; CDR3nt: TGTGCCAGCAGTTACTCGACGTATAGCAATCAGCCCCAGCATTTT
d_gene: TRBD1; abundance: .; len: 14; j_gene: TRBJ2-7; v_gene: TRBV25-1; CDR3aa: CASSFGQGPYEQYF; CDR3nt: TGTGCCAGCAGTTTTGGACAGGGCCCCTACGAGCAGTACTTC
d_gene: TRBD2; abundance: .; len: 17; j_gene: TRBJ2-1; v_gene: TRBV3-1; CDR3aa: CASSPRLAGGPGNEQFF; CDR3nt: TGTGCCAGCAGCCCCAGACTAGCGGGAGGGCCCGGGAATGAGCAGTTCTTC
d_gene: .; abundance: .; len: 12; j_gene: TRBJ1-2; v_gene: TRBV5-5; CDR3aa: CASSFSDYGYTF; CDR3nt: TGTGCCAGCAGCTTCTCGGACTATGGCTACACCTTC
d_gene: TRBD1; abundance: many; len: 17; j_gene: TRBJ1-3; v_gene: TRBV5-1; CDR3aa: CASSFSETGGPGNTIYF; CDR3nt: TGCGCCAGCAGCTTTTCGGAGACAGGGGGCCCTGGAAACACCATATATTTT
d_gene: .; abundance: .; len: 11; j_gene: TRBJ2-7; v_gene: TRBV29-1; CDR3aa: CSGLRDGEQYF; CDR3nt: TGCAGCGGACTGCGGGACGGCGAGCAGTACTTC
d_gene: TRBD2; abundance: .; len: 15; j_gene: TRBJ2-5; v_gene: TRBV12-3/TRBV12-4; CDR3aa: CASSPQAGAQETQYF; CDR3nt: TGTGCCAGCAGTCCGCAAGCGGGGGCCCAAGAGACCCAGTACTTC
d_gene: .; abundance: .; len: 14; j_gene: TRBJ1-2; v_gene: TRBV4-1; CDR3aa: CASGQENRIYGYTF; CDR3nt: TGCGCCAGCGGCCAAGAGAACAGGATCTATGGCTACACCTTC